The following is a T cell receptor beta chain sequence with its context. Here immunoSEQ multiplex PCR was the method, and the copy in TCRdb shows in-frame clones only, minus some. Found here are 50,000 to 65,000 clones, 85% to 95% of them singletons; the top ten hold roughly 25%. The entry originates in a study of OX40 agonist ivuxolimab in advanced cancers. In the study overall: Ivuxolimab, which is an agonistic anti-OX40 (CD134) antibody, was administered to the patients.

The source of this sequence is an adult with an advanced solid tumor such as melanoma, head and neck, liver or kidney cancer. The input for sequencing was CD4+ or CD8+ T cells sorted from blood, taken in a trial of the OX40 agonist ivuxolimab.

The CDR3 nucleotides read TGTGCCAGCAGCGTAGTAGCGTATGGGGGCGAGCAGTACTTC. Its protein product is CASSVVAYGGEQYF. The V gene is TRBV9, the J gene TRBJ2-7; D may correspond to TRBD1 or TRBD2 (5 bases each). The CDR3 runs to 14 residues. Trimming shortened V by 0 bases and J by 6 bases, and 13 bases separated the two germline ends. CDR1 is SGDLS, CDR2 YYNGEE, per germline.